These 22 T cell receptor beta chains were sequenced from one sample in a study of Ad26.COV2.S vaccination and SARS-CoV-2 variants. The assay was immunoSEQ multiplex PCR, and TCRdb's table has in-frame clones only and misses some. Of 350,000 to 450,000 clones detected, just over 90% appear once; the ten largest clones hold about 3.9%. The sample in question was peripheral blood, obtained after recovery from COVID-19. The receptors originated from a human donor who had recovered from COVID-19.

This sequence joins TRBV2 and TRBJ2-6, with no clear D. The length of the CDR3 is 16 residues. Trimming stripped 6 bases from V and 0 bases from J, with 12 bases between. Germline CDR1 reads SNHLY; CDR2 reads FYNNEI. The CDR3 loop reads CASSPRRSSGANVLTF. The CDR3 DNA sequence: TGTGCCAGCAGCCCAAGACGCAGCTCTGGGGCCAACGTCCTGACTTTC.

This sequence joins TRBV9 and TRBJ1-1; 7 positions match TRBD1. Germline CDR1 and CDR2: SGDLS and YYNGEE. The V gene end was trimmed by 3 bases and the J gene end by 5 bases; junction bases not matched to a gene: 4. This CDR3 comprises 13 residues. The CDR3 DNA sequence: TGTGCCAGCAGCGACAGGGGTACTACTGAAGCTTTCTTT. It is translated as CASSDRGTTEAFF.

The rearrangement joins TRBV19 to TRBJ1-1; D may be TRBD1 (5 bases). In germline, CDR1 is LNHDA, CDR2 SQIVND (reference sequence). The CDR3 spans 15 residues. V was clipped by 5 bases and J by 4 bases, with 17 bases between them. The CDR3 loop is CASSAGISRVTEAFF. CDR3 nucleotide sequence: TGTGCCAGTAGTGCCGGAATCAGCAGGGTCACTGAAGCTTTCTTT.

The rearrangement links TRBV27 to TRBJ1-2; TRBD1 agrees at 8 bases. The CDR3 loop spans 13 amino acids. V shed 5 bases and J 4 bases; nucleotides not matched to a gene: 3. Germline V gene data show CDR1 as MNHEY and CDR2 as SMNVEV (reference sequence). CDR3 DNA: TGTGCCAGCAGTACGGACAGGGCCTATGGCTACACCTTC. Its translation is CASSTDRAYGYTF.

V is TRBV9 and J is TRBJ1-1, with D perhaps matching TRBD1 (6 bases). Trimming stripped 0 bases from V and 6 bases from J, with 9 bases between. Germline loops: CDR1 SGDLS, CDR2 YYNGEE. The CDR3 loop spans 13 amino acids. CDR3 residues: CASSVDRVAEAFF. The CDR3 nucleotides read TGTGCCAGCAGCGTAGACAGGGTCGCTGAAGCTTTCTTT.

This clone was seen a single time. V gene TRBV5-4 combines with J gene TRBJ2-3; TRBD2 aligns across 7 bases. This CDR3 has 16 residues. In germline, CDR1 is SGHNT, CDR2 YYREEE (reference sequence). Trimming took 3 bases from V and 3 from J; bases not matched to a gene: 10. The CDR3 region is CASSSTLLAPTDTQYF. The CDR3 bases are TGTGCCAGCAGCTCGACCTTACTAGCGCCTACAGATACGCAGTATTTT.

The chain employs TRBV7-2 and TRBJ2-5, with 7 positions matching TRBD1. V dropped 4 bases and J dropped 7; count of bases not matched to a gene: 6. CDR1 SGHTA and CDR2 FQGNSA come from the germline V gene. The CDR3 has 13 residues. The CDR3 loop reads CASSSGQIGTQYF. The DNA of the CDR3 is TGTGCCAGCAGCTCGGGACAGATAGGGACCCAGTACTTC.

This rearrangement joins TRBV27 to TRBJ2-5, with D perhaps TRBD2 (5 bases). The CDR3 loop spans 15 amino acids. Looked up from germline, CDR1 is MNHEY and CDR2 is SMNVEV (reference sequence). Trimming removed 5 bases at V and 4 bases at J, with 17 bases between. Here the CDR3 reads CASSKDPRRGETQYF. DNA of the CDR3: TGTGCCAGCAGTAAGGACCCACGACGGGGAGAGACCCAGTACTTC.

This chain uses TRBV9 with TRBJ1-1; weak D call: TRBD1 (5 bases). CDR3 length equals 14 residues. Trimming pared 0 bases from V and 1 base from J, leaving 7 bases between. Germline CDR1 SGDLS, CDR2 YYNGEE. The CDR3 reads CASSVDGGNTEAFF. The DNA for the CDR3 is TGTGCCAGCAGCGTAGATGGGGGGAACACTGAAGCTTTCTTT. Drawing the rest from reference TRBV9 and TRBJ1-1, the complete variable domain is DSGVTQTPKHLITATGQRVTLRCSPRSGDLSVYWYQQSLDQGLQFLIQYYNGEERAKGNILERFSAQQFPDLHSELNLSSLELGDSALYFCASSVDGGNTEAFFGQGTRLTVV.

This sequence joins TRBV24-1 and TRBJ2-1, with 10 bases aligning to TRBD1. The CDR3 sequence is 14 residues long. The germline V gene encodes CDR1 KGHDR and CDR2 SFDVKD. Germline trimming cut 3 bases from V and 7 bases from J; bases unmatched to any gene: 2. For the CDR3, the DNA is TGTGCCACCAGTGATCAGGACAGGGGGAATGAGCAGTTCTTC. Protein product: CATSDQDRGNEQFF.

The chain carries TRBV29-1 and TRBJ1-1; 7 nucleotides match TRBD1. Per the germline V gene, CDR1 is SQVTM and CDR2 is ANQGSEA. The CDR3 totals 14 residues. J lost 6 bases, V lost 1 base, and 8 bases had no gene match. The CDR3 DNA sequence: TGCAGCGTTGAAGGACAGGGCCTACGTCCTGAAGCTTTCTTT. Translation: CSVEGQGLRPEAFF.

V usage is TRBV2 and J usage is TRBJ1-5, with TRBD1 matching over 9 bases. The CDR3 runs to 14 residues. Trimming took 6 bases from V and 4 from J; bases not matched to a gene: 4. Germline-derived CDR1 and CDR2 are SNHLY and FYNNEI. The CDR3: CASSPDRGNQPQHF. For the CDR3, the DNA is TGTGCCAGCAGCCCCGACAGGGGGAATCAGCCCCAGCATTTT.

The genes are TRBV27 and TRBJ1-6; no firm D call. V lost 6 bases and J 5 bases, leaving 8 bases between the germline ends. The CDR3 has 13 residues. Germline-derived CDR1 and CDR2 are MNHEY and SMNVEV (reference sequence). The CDR3 is CASRGSHNSPLHF. The CDR3 region has the DNA TGTGCCAGCAGGGGGAGCCATAATTCACCCCTCCACTTT.

This chain uses TRBV5-6 with TRBJ2-7; D may be TRBD2 (5 bases). V lost 3 bases and J 2 bases, leaving 21 bases between the germline ends. Germline V lookup: CDR1 SGHDT, CDR2 YYEEEE. This CDR3 contains 17 residues. CDR3 bases: TGTGCCAGCAGCTCCCTCACCCCTGGCGGGCGAGCCTACGAGCAGTACTTC. Translated: CASSSLTPGGRAYEQYF.

This clone came up once. This sequence joins TRBV25-1 and TRBJ1-2; TRBD1 matches at 8 bases. This CDR3 is 15 amino acids long. Germline V gene sequence: CDR1 MGHDK, CDR2 SYGVNS. After removal of 4 bases from V and 5 bases from J, the junction contained 9 bases not matched to a gene. The CDR3, as DNA: TGTGCCAGCAGTGCCGGACAGGGCGCCGGTTATGGCTACACCTTC. It specifies CASSAGQGAGYGYTF.

V and J are TRBV12-5 and TRBJ1-4, with D uncertain. Trimming took off 0 bases at V and 8 bases at J, with 4 bases between the two ends. The CDR3 consists of 12 residues. Germline assignment: CDR1 LGHNT and CDR2 FRNRAP. CDR3 DNA: TGTGCTAGTGGTTTGGTAGGGGAAAAACTGTTTTTT. As protein: CASGLVGEKLFF.

The chain uses TRBV5-1 and TRBJ1-2; a weak D match, TRBD1 (6 bases). This CDR3 has 14 amino acids. The germline V gene encodes CDR1 SGHRS and CDR2 YFSETQ. Trimming shortened V by 0 bases and J by 5 bases, and 11 bases separated the two germline ends. CDR3 in DNA: TGCGCCAGCAGCTTGGATGGGGGCAAATATGGCTACACCTTC. Encoded protein: CASSLDGGKYGYTF.

The genes are TRBV27 and TRBJ1-2; the D gene is possibly TRBD1 (6 bases). With 5 bases removed from V and 9 bases from J, the gap between germline ends came to 16 bases. This CDR3 contains 13 residues. Germline CDR1 reads MNHEY; CDR2 reads SMNVEV (reference sequence). Here the CDR3 reads CASSLTGPDSYTF. The CDR3 region has the DNA TGTGCCAGCAGTCTGACAGGTCCAGATAGCTACACCTTC.

This clone was counted only a few times. The chain has TRBV21-1 and TRBJ2-6; the table's D call, TRBD2, was not checked against the DNA. TRBV21-1 is termed a pseudogene. The CDR3 is 17 residues long. CDR3 protein: CASSNGRAPSGANVLTF. CDR3 nucleotides: TGTGCCAGCAGCAATGGGAGGGCTCCCTCTGGGGCCAACGTCCTGACTTTC.

The rearrangement joins TRBV9 to TRBJ2-1; 9 bases are shared with TRBD1. V dropped 0 bases and J dropped 7; count of bases not matched to a gene: 2. Per the germline V gene, CDR1 is SGDLS and CDR2 is YYNGEE. This CDR3 has 14 residues. Here the CDR3 DNA reads TGTGCCAGCAGCGTAGCGGACAGGGGAAATGAGCAGTTCTTC. This sequence encodes CASSVADRGNEQFF.

This rearrangement joins TRBV11-1 to TRBJ2-1; TRBD1 matches 8 bases. Trimming at V came to 5 bases and at J to 0 bases, leaving 6 bases not matched to a gene. This CDR3 region has 16 residues. Germline CDR1 is SGHAT and CDR2 is FQDESV (reference sequence). The CDR3 is CASSAYRGSSYNEQFF. CDR3 coding DNA: TGTGCCAGCAGCGCCTACAGGGGGAGCTCCTACAATGAGCAGTTCTTC.

The V gene is TRBV6-1, the J gene TRBJ1-1; unclear D gene. This CDR3 spans 14 amino acids. The V gene's germline CDR1 is MNHNS and CDR2 SASEGT. Trimming took off 0 bases at V and 3 bases at J, with 8 bases between the two ends. This CDR3 is CASSEAQRDTEAFF. Here the CDR3 DNA reads TGTGCCAGCAGTGAAGCTCAACGGGACACTGAAGCTTTCTTT.